A selection of T cell receptor beta chains follows, all from one sample in a study of control samples from healthy donors and cancer patients. Sequencing was performed with immunoSEQ multiplex PCR; in TCRdb, only in-frame clones are kept and a portion is missing. In the table there are a few hundred thousand clones, about nine tenths of which are singletons. Sequencing was carried out using PBMCs. Receptor source: a man in his forties with head and neck cancer. Each CDR3 is given without its conserved first and last residue.

v_call	j_call	cdr3_aa
TRBV2	TRBJ1-5	ASKSDSNQPQH
TRBV19	TRBJ1-1	ASSGDGGLSPNTEAF
TRBV7-6	TRBJ2-7	ASSLEGGRRGGEQY
TRBV30	TRBJ2-2	AWRTGATGELF
TRBV5-1	TRBJ1-2	ASSRGQGASEDGYT
TRBV2	TRBJ2-5	ASTSLAEETQY
TRBV18	TRBJ1-1	ASSPNRDAQSMNTEAF
TRBV12-3/TRBV12-4	TRBJ2-7	ASSRQAYEQY
TRBV28	TRBJ2-7	ASSSRPGANYEQY
TRBV5-1	TRBJ1-2	ASSLNVGTGLNYGYT
TRBV14	TRBJ2-7	ASSQLGPSRHEQY